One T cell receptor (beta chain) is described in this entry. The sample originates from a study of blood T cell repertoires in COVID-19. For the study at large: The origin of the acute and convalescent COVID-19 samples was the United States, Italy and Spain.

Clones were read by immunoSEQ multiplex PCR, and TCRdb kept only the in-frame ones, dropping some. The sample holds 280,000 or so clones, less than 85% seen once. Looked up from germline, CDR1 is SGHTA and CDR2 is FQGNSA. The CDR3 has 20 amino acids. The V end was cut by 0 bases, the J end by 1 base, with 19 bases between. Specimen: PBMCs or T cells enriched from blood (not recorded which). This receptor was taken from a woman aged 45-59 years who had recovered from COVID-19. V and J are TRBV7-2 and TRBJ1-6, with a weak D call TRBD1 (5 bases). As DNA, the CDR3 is TGTGCCAGCAGCTTAGCCCCGGCAGTGAAGGGGAGGTCCTATAATTCACCCCTCCACTTT. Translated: CASSLAPAVKGRSYNSPLHF. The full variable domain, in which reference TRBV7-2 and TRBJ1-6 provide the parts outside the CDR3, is GAGVSQSPSNKVTEKGKDVELRCDPISGHTALYWYRQSLGQGLEFLIYFQGNSAPDKSGLPSDRFSAERTGGSVSTLTIQRTQQEDSAVYLCASSLAPAVKGRSYNSPLHFGNGTRLTVT.